This is a list of T cell receptor beta chains from one sample in a study of blood T cells in healthy people across ages. TCRdb reanalysed the 5' RACE reads using MiXCR and keeps one entry per CDR3 protein. Of approximately 940,000 distinct CDR3 sequences in the sample, under 50% are singletons; the top ten hold 13%. Sequences were obtained from blood. The source of these receptors is a man aged 30-40 years in good health. CDR3s include the opening cysteine and the closing phenylalanine or tryptophan. Each record gives: clone size, J gene, D gene, V gene, CDR3 protein, CDR3 DNA. The D gene is left open where the match is weak. Clone size appears in some rows only: once, few, many, or a class for an expanded clone.

clone size: few
J gene: TRBJ2-1
D gene: NA
V gene: TRBV5-1
CDR3 protein: CASSLEEWGYHEQFF
CDR3 DNA: TGCGCCAGCAGCTTGGAGGAGTGGGGGTATCATGAGCAGTTCTTC

clone size: many
J gene: TRBJ1-6
D gene: NA
V gene: TRBV5-4
CDR3 protein: CASSLLRENRPNSPLHF
CDR3 DNA: TGTGCCAGCAGCTTGTTACGCGAGAACCGGCCTAATTCACCCCTCCACTTT

clone size: NA
J gene: TRBJ2-3
D gene: NA
V gene: TRBV2
CDR3 protein: CASSENAPGRDTQYF
CDR3 DNA: TGTGCCAGCAGTGAGAACGCCCCGGGGCGGGATACGCAGTATTTT

clone size: NA
J gene: TRBJ2-7
D gene: NA
V gene: TRBV7-2
CDR3 protein: CASSSYWDPGWFEQYF
CDR3 DNA: TGTGCCAGCAGCTCATACTGGGATCCAGGGTGGTTCGAGCAGTACTTC

clone size: NA
J gene: TRBJ1-1
D gene: NA
V gene: TRBV6-6
CDR3 protein: CASSYSGGARDTEAFF
CDR3 DNA: TGTGCCAGCAGTTACTCCGGAGGAGCCAGGGACACTGAAGCTTTCTTT

clone size: once
J gene: TRBJ2-7
D gene: TRBD1
V gene: TRBV4-1
CDR3 protein: CASSQEKGQGRLYEQYF
CDR3 DNA: TGCGCCAGCAGCCAAGAAAAAGGACAGGGTCGCCTCTACGAGCAGTACTTC

clone size: NA
J gene: TRBJ2-7
D gene: NA
V gene: TRBV12-1
CDR3 protein: CASSPTKKVGYEQYF
CDR3 DNA: TGTGCCAGCAGCCCTACGAAGAAAGTAGGCTACGAGCAGTACTTC

clone size: NA
J gene: TRBJ1-6
D gene: NA
V gene: TRBV7-6
CDR3 protein: CASSYGQESPLHF
CDR3 DNA: TGTGCCAGCAGCTACGGGCAGGAGTCACCCCTCCACTTT

clone size: NA
J gene: TRBJ2-7
D gene: NA
V gene: TRBV5-1
CDR3 protein: CASSASPDYEQYF
CDR3 DNA: TGCGCCAGCAGCGCGAGTCCCGACTACGAGCAGTACTTC

clone size: NA
J gene: TRBJ1-6
D gene: NA
V gene: TRBV6-5
CDR3 protein: CASSYSRGSPLHF
CDR3 DNA: TGTGCCAGCAGTTACTCGAGAGGTTCACCCCTCCACTTT

clone size: many
J gene: TRBJ2-3
D gene: NA
V gene: TRBV5-1
CDR3 protein: CASSNRDPSTDTQYF
CDR3 DNA: TGCGCCAGCAGTAATAGGGACCCTAGCACAGATACGCAGTATTTT

clone size: NA
J gene: TRBJ2-7
D gene: NA
V gene: TRBV7-2
CDR3 protein: CASSLVGVDYEQYF
CDR3 DNA: TGTGCCAGCAGCTTAGTTGGGGTAGACTACGAGCAGTACTTC

clone size: NA
J gene: TRBJ2-7
D gene: TRBD2
V gene: TRBV28
CDR3 protein: CASSPSQGSGGYEQYF
CDR3 DNA: TGTGCCAGCAGTCCCTCCCAAGGTAGCGGGGGCTACGAGCAGTACTTC

clone size: few
J gene: TRBJ1-2
D gene: TRBD1
V gene: TRBV12-3/TRBV12-4
CDR3 protein: CASSSSTGQAAGYTF
CDR3 DNA: TGTGCCAGCAGTTCCTCAACTGGACAGGCTGCTGGCTACACCTTC

clone size: NA
J gene: TRBJ2-3
D gene: TRBD1
V gene: TRBV20-1
CDR3 protein: CSASRRTGGTDTQYF
CDR3 DNA: TGCAGTGCTAGTCGGAGGACAGGGGGAACAGATACGCAGTATTTT

clone size: few
J gene: TRBJ1-1
D gene: NA
V gene: TRBV7-2
CDR3 protein: CASSFGDGTEAFF
CDR3 DNA: TGTGCCAGCAGCTTTGGAGACGGTACTGAAGCTTTCTTT

clone size: NA
J gene: TRBJ2-3
D gene: TRBD2
V gene: TRBV27
CDR3 protein: CASSPRVRGGRFADTQYF
CDR3 DNA: TGTGCCAGCAGTCCCCGGGTTCGGGGGGGCCGTTTTGCAGATACGCAGTATTTT

clone size: NA
J gene: TRBJ2-1
D gene: TRBD2
V gene: TRBV7-9
CDR3 protein: CASSFKSGGGYNEQFF
CDR3 DNA: TGTGCCAGCAGCTTCAAAAGCGGGGGGGGCTACAATGAGCAGTTCTTC

clone size: few
J gene: TRBJ2-3
D gene: TRBD2
V gene: TRBV20-1
CDR3 protein: CSAMLAGTDTQYF
CDR3 DNA: TGCAGTGCTATGCTAGCGGGCACAGATACGCAGTATTTT

clone size: NA
J gene: TRBJ1-1
D gene: NA
V gene: TRBV6-2/TRBV6-3
CDR3 protein: CASRRGQVNTEAFF
CDR3 DNA: TGTGCCAGCAGAAGGGGCCAGGTGAACACTGAAGCTTTCTTT

clone size: many
J gene: TRBJ2-7
D gene: NA
V gene: TRBV10-3
CDR3 protein: CAISERGTHEQYF
CDR3 DNA: TGTGCCATCAGTGAACGGGGGACCCACGAGCAGTACTTC

clone size: few
J gene: TRBJ2-7
D gene: TRBD1
V gene: TRBV20-1
CDR3 protein: CSVSQGVANEQYF
CDR3 DNA: TGCAGTGTCTCACAGGGGGTTGCTAACGAGCAGTACTTC

clone size: NA
J gene: TRBJ2-7
D gene: NA
V gene: TRBV14
CDR3 protein: CASSPNPDPFYEQYF
CDR3 DNA: TGTGCCAGCAGCCCTAACCCGGATCCCTTTTACGAGCAGTACTTC

clone size: NA
J gene: TRBJ2-7
D gene: NA
V gene: TRBV6-2/TRBV6-3
CDR3 protein: CASSYPAYEQYF
CDR3 DNA: TGTGCCAGCAGTTATCCCGCCTACGAGCAGTACTTC

clone size: NA
J gene: TRBJ1-2
D gene: NA
V gene: TRBV6-1
CDR3 protein: CANQGNYGYTF
CDR3 DNA: TGTGCCAATCAGGGGAACTATGGCTACACCTTC

clone size: NA
J gene: TRBJ2-5
D gene: NA
V gene: TRBV5-1
CDR3 protein: CASSSGTPYQETQYF
CDR3 DNA: TGCGCCAGCAGCTCCGGGACACCCTACCAAGAGACCCAGTACTTC

clone size: few
J gene: TRBJ2-5
D gene: TRBD1
V gene: TRBV24-1
CDR3 protein: CATSQGVYQETQYF
CDR3 DNA: TGTGCCACCAGCCAGGGGGTTTACCAAGAGACCCAGTACTTC

clone size: NA
J gene: TRBJ1-4
D gene: NA
V gene: TRBV2
CDR3 protein: CASRIPQGIEKLFF
CDR3 DNA: TGTGCCAGCCGCATTCCACAGGGCATTGAAAAACTGTTTTTT

clone size: once
J gene: TRBJ2-3
D gene: NA
V gene: TRBV20-1
CDR3 protein: CSARDPRGATQYF
CDR3 DNA: TGCAGTGCTAGAGATCCCAGGGGGGCAACGCAGTATTTT

clone size: few
J gene: TRBJ2-2
D gene: NA
V gene: TRBV4-1
CDR3 protein: CASSQDGGGSGELFF
CDR3 DNA: TGCGCCAGCAGCCAAGATGGCGGGGGCTCCGGGGAGCTGTTTTTT

clone size: NA
J gene: TRBJ2-3
D gene: TRBD2
V gene: TRBV20-1
CDR3 protein: CSAPRYSGTSGATDTQYF
CDR3 DNA: TGCAGTGCTCCACGCTACTCCGGGACTAGCGGGGCCACAGATACGCAGTATTTT

clone size: NA
J gene: TRBJ2-3
D gene: NA
V gene: TRBV29-1
CDR3 protein: CSVGRADTQYF
CDR3 DNA: TGCAGCGTTGGTAGGGCAGATACGCAGTATTTT

clone size: NA
J gene: TRBJ2-3
D gene: NA
V gene: TRBV20-1
CDR3 protein: CSARDLKAALNTDTQYF
CDR3 DNA: TGCAGTGCTAGAGATTTAAAGGCAGCTCTCAACACAGATACGCAGTATTTT

clone size: NA
J gene: TRBJ2-1
D gene: NA
V gene: TRBV9
CDR3 protein: CASSTQPEGRHEQFF
CDR3 DNA: TGTGCCAGCAGCACCCAACCTGAGGGGAGGCATGAGCAGTTCTTC

clone size: NA
J gene: TRBJ1-1
D gene: NA
V gene: TRBV12-3/TRBV12-4
CDR3 protein: CASILQGRGAEAFF
CDR3 DNA: TGTGCCAGCATCCTACAGGGACGTGGCGCTGAAGCTTTCTTT

clone size: NA
J gene: TRBJ1-2
D gene: TRBD1
V gene: TRBV28
CDR3 protein: CASSSYRGRSYGYTF
CDR3 DNA: TGTGCCAGCAGTTCGTACAGGGGGCGAAGCTATGGCTACACCTTC

clone size: NA
J gene: TRBJ2-6
D gene: TRBD2
V gene: TRBV4-2
CDR3 protein: CASSPLTSGGTNSGANVLTF
CDR3 DNA: TGTGCCAGCAGCCCGCTGACTAGCGGGGGGACCAACTCTGGGGCCAACGTCCTGACTTTC

clone size: many
J gene: TRBJ2-1
D gene: NA
V gene: TRBV29-1
CDR3 protein: CSVEADYNEQFF
CDR3 DNA: TGCAGCGTTGAAGCAGATTACAATGAGCAGTTCTTC

clone size: NA
J gene: TRBJ2-6
D gene: TRBD1
V gene: TRBV6-2/TRBV6-3
CDR3 protein: CASSDRASGANVLTF
CDR3 DNA: TGTGCCAGCAGTGACAGGGCCTCTGGGGCCAACGTCCTGACTTTC

clone size: many
J gene: TRBJ2-7
D gene: TRBD2
V gene: TRBV10-3
CDR3 protein: CAISTGTSGSYEQYF
CDR3 DNA: TGTGCCATCAGTACCGGGACTAGCGGATCCTACGAGCAGTACTTC

clone size: NA
J gene: TRBJ2-3
D gene: NA
V gene: TRBV29-1
CDR3 protein: CSGSTDTQYF
CDR3 DNA: TGTAGCGGCAGCACAGATACGCAGTATTTT

clone size: NA
J gene: TRBJ1-1
D gene: NA
V gene: TRBV2
CDR3 protein: CASSENGVGTEAFF
CDR3 DNA: TGTGCCAGCAGTGAAAATGGGGTCGGGACTGAAGCTTTCTTT

clone size: few
J gene: TRBJ1-5
D gene: NA
V gene: TRBV2
CDR3 protein: CASSAGSHQPQHF
CDR3 DNA: TGTGCCAGCAGTGCCGGGTCGCATCAGCCCCAGCATTTT

clone size: few
J gene: TRBJ1-2
D gene: NA
V gene: TRBV20-1
CDR3 protein: CSAPVWVYGYTF
CDR3 DNA: TGCAGTGCTCCGGTTTGGGTTTATGGCTACACCTTC

clone size: few
J gene: TRBJ1-4
D gene: NA
V gene: TRBV29-1
CDR3 protein: CSVEGTDNEKLFF
CDR3 DNA: TGCAGCGTTGAAGGGACAGATAATGAAAAACTGTTTTTT

clone size: few
J gene: TRBJ1-2
D gene: NA
V gene: TRBV29-1
CDR3 protein: CSVETDFGGYTF
CDR3 DNA: TGCAGCGTTGAGACGGACTTTGGTGGCTACACCTTC

clone size: NA
J gene: TRBJ1-4
D gene: NA
V gene: TRBV7-9
CDR3 protein: CASSPRGRGEKLFF
CDR3 DNA: TGTGCCAGCAGCCCCCGGGGGAGGGGTGAAAAACTGTTTTTT

clone size: NA
J gene: TRBJ2-1
D gene: NA
V gene: TRBV2
CDR3 protein: CASSEPGPGLNEQFF
CDR3 DNA: TGTGCCAGCAGTGAACCAGGACCCGGACTAAATGAGCAGTTCTTC

clone size: NA
J gene: TRBJ2-3
D gene: NA
V gene: TRBV24-1
CDR3 protein: CATSDFQDRVSTDTQYF
CDR3 DNA: TGTGCCACCAGTGATTTCCAAGACAGAGTTAGCACAGATACGCAGTATTTT

clone size: NA
J gene: TRBJ1-2
D gene: TRBD1
V gene: TRBV5-1
CDR3 protein: CASSREDRASNTF
CDR3 DNA: TGCGCCAGCAGCCGTGAGGACAGGGCAAGCAACACCTTC

clone size: few
J gene: TRBJ2-7
D gene: TRBD1
V gene: TRBV27
CDR3 protein: CASSMGQGPYEQYF
CDR3 DNA: TGTGCCAGCAGTATGGGACAGGGTCCCTACGAGCAGTACTTC

clone size: few
J gene: TRBJ2-2
D gene: TRBD2
V gene: TRBV10-3
CDR3 protein: CAISDRDPQRGPSGELFF
CDR3 DNA: TGTGCCATCAGTGACCGAGACCCCCAGCGGGGGCCCTCCGGGGAGCTGTTTTTT

clone size: once
J gene: TRBJ2-3
D gene: NA
V gene: TRBV9
CDR3 protein: CASGVGPDTQYF
CDR3 DNA: TGTGCCAGCGGCGTAGGGCCAGATACGCAGTATTTT